This T cell receptor (beta chain) came from a study of CD8 T cells in ankylosing spondylitis. This clonotype was seen ten or more times. Its antigen is undetermined. In TCRdb, the 5' RACE reads were re-called with MiXCR into one record per CDR3 protein. The sample comprises roughly 100,000 distinct CDR3 sequences, about 8% of which are singletons, and 9.9% rests with the top ten. The CDR3 extends over 12 amino acids. The V end lost 4 bases, the J end lost 5 bases, and 9 bases lay between the germline ends. Germline assignment: CDR1 KGHSH and CDR2 LQKENI. Study-level points and caveats: The authors reported significant enrichment of disease-linked clones in matched ankylosing spondylitis synovial fluid. For ankylosing spondylitis blood, a TCR beta motif of roughly 8 highly homologous variants appeared characteristic.

Sample: blood, either unsorted or a sorted T cell fraction (not recorded which). The chain links TRBV18 to TRBJ2-7; D is unresolved. The source is a male donor with ankylosing spondylitis or in good health (not recorded which). This CDR3 is CASSLQKNEQYF. DNA for the CDR3: TGTGCCAGCTCACTTCAGAAGAACGAGCAGTACTTC.